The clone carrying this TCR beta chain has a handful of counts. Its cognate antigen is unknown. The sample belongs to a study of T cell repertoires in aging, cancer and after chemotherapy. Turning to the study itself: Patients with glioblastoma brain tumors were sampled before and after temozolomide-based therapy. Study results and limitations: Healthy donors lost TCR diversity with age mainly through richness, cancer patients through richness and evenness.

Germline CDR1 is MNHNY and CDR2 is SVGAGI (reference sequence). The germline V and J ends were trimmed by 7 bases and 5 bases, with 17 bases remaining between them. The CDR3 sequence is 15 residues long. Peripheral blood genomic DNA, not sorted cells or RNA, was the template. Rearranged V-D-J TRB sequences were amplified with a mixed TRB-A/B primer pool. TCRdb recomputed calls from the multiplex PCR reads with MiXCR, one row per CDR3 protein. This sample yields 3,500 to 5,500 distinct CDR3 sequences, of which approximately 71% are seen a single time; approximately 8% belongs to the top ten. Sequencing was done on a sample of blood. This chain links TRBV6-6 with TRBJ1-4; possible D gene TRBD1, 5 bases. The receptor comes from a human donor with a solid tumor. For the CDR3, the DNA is TGTGCCAGCATTCTACCGGGACCGCAAAATGAAAAACTGTTTTTT. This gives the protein CASILPGPQNEKLFF.